These 20 T cell receptor beta chains were all obtained from the same sample, sequenced in a study of blood T cell repertoires in COVID-19. TCRdb's table, derived via immunoSEQ multiplex PCR, lists solely in-frame clones and lacks some. Of approximately 180,000 clones listed, roughly 89% were seen once; the top ten hold about an eighth. Specimen: peripheral blood. The receptor source for this set is a woman between 65 and 79 years old with COVID-19, enrolled during active disease.

The table lists this clone with a few counts. The rearrangement uses TRBV18 and TRBJ1-4; D gene ambiguous. Trimming took off 2 bases at V and 3 bases at J, with 10 bases between the two ends. Germline assignment: CDR1 KGHSH and CDR2 LQKENI. This CDR3 contains 15 residues. CDR3 nucleotides: TGTGCCAGCTCACCAGTTTTTGGGCCTAATGAAAAACTGTTTTTT. Its protein product is CASSPVFGPNEKLFF.

The rearrangement uses TRBV24-1 and TRBJ1-5; 7 positions agree with TRBD1. The CDR3 totals 15 residues. The germline gives CDR1 KGHDR, CDR2 SFDVKD. Unmatched junction bases numbered 3, after V lost 4 bases and J lost 1 base. The DNA of the CDR3 is TGTGCCACCAGTGAGGCGGGACAGAGCAATCAGCCCCAGCATTTT. This encodes CATSEAGQSNQPQHF.

J is TRBJ2-7 and V is TRBV27, with D maybe TRBD2 (6 bases). This CDR3 is built from 13 residues. V lost 3 bases, J lost 5 bases, and 11 bases lay in between. Germline lookup yields CDR1 MNHEY and CDR2 SMNVEV (reference sequence). The CDR3, as DNA: TGTGCCAGCAGTTTGCGGGGCCAAGACGAGCAGTACTTC. Amino acid sequence: CASSLRGQDEQYF.

This sequence joins TRBV19 and TRBJ1-4; D gene ambiguous. Between the trimmed V and J ends, which lost 3 bases and 11 bases, there was a span of 7 bases. In germline, CDR1 is LNHDA, CDR2 SQIVND (reference sequence). This CDR3 spans 11 amino acids. As DNA, the CDR3 is TGTGCCAGTAGTATCGAGGGCAAACTGTTTTTT. Encoded protein: CASSIEGKLFF.

V gene TRBV5-1 combines with J gene TRBJ2-3, with 11 bases fitting TRBD2. The CDR3 is 16 residues long. The V and J ends lost 0 bases and 4 bases, in that order; junction bases with no gene match: 4. The germline V gene has CDR1 SGHRS and CDR2 YFSETQ. CDR3 protein: CASSLGLAGGSDTQYF. In DNA, the CDR3 is TGCGCCAGCAGCTTGGGTCTAGCGGGAGGTTCAGATACGCAGTATTTT.

V usage is TRBV7-9 and J usage is TRBJ2-6, with D possibly being TRBD2 (5 bases). The CDR3 is 16 residues long. Germline CDR1 SEHNR, CDR2 FQNEAQ (reference sequence). Trimming left V 4 bases short and J 0 bases short, with 10 bases between. CDR3 DNA sequence: TGTGCCAGCAGCTCTAGCCCTGCCTCTGGGGCCAACGTCCTGACTTTC. Amino acid sequence: CASSSSPASGANVLTF.

This clone was detected a few times. The chain uses TRBV4-2 and TRBJ2-7; D unresolved. Germline CDR1 and CDR2: LGHNA and YNFKEQ. Trimming shortened V by 0 bases and J by 2 bases, and 11 bases separated the two germline ends. The CDR3 is 15 residues long. Written as DNA, the CDR3 is TGTGCCAGCAGCCAAGATCTCCCAGACACCTACGAGCAGTACTTC. Amino acid sequence: CASSQDLPDTYEQYF.

The chain recombines TRBV7-9 with TRBJ2-1; D may be TRBD1 (6 bases). The CDR3 sequence is 15 residues long. V lost 2 bases and J lost 6, with 14 bases in between. From germline, CDR1 is SEHNR and CDR2 FQNEAQ (reference sequence). Here the CDR3 DNA reads TGTGCCAGCAGCTTAACTCTCGCCAGGGGCAATGAGCAGTTCTTC. This gives the protein CASSLTLARGNEQFF.

The genes are TRBV12-3 or TRBV12-4 and TRBJ2-7; tentatively, D is TRBD2 (6 bases). This CDR3 comprises 13 residues. Trimming removed 7 bases at V and 7 bases at J, with 17 bases between. The DNA for the CDR3 is TGTGCCAGCATGACTAGTGCCCGGGGGGAGCAGTACTTC. Translating it yields CASMTSARGEQYF.

As for this clone: At the DNA level, this CDR3 is encoded by other sequences in the same sample as well. This rearrangement joins TRBV6-6 to TRBJ2-7, with D tentatively TRBD2 (5 bases). Germline CDR1 is MNHNY and CDR2 is SVGAGI (reference sequence). This CDR3 contains 14 residues. V lost 0 bases to trimming and J lost 4 bases, with 10 bases between them. Here the CDR3 reads CASSYSSPGYEQYF. The CDR3 nucleotides read TGTGCCAGCAGTTACTCGAGTCCGGGGTACGAGCAGTACTTC.

The gene calls are TRBV7-2 and TRBJ2-7; possibly TRBD2 for D (5 bases). The V gene's germline CDR1 is SGHTA and CDR2 FQGNSA. The CDR3 totals 15 residues. V dropped 3 bases and J dropped 2 bases, with 14 bases sitting between them. Here the CDR3 DNA reads TGTGCCAGCAGCTTGGGTTGGCTAGCCCCCTACGAGCAGTACTTC. Translated, it gives CASSLGWLAPYEQYF.

The CDR3 spells CASSLRGDAYEQYF. The CDR3 DNA reads TGTGCCAGCAGCTTAAGGGGAGACGCCTACGAGCAGTACTTC. The rearrangement links TRBV7-3 to TRBJ2-7; D possibly corresponds to TRBD2 (5 bases). The CDR3 loop spans 14 amino acids. Germline CDR1 SGHTA, CDR2 FQGTGA. Trimming stripped 1 base from V and 2 bases from J, with 9 bases between.

The chain links TRBV18 to TRBJ2-1; no definite D call. V was trimmed by 4 bases and J by 9 bases, leaving 7 bases between them. The length of the CDR3 is 11 residues. CDR1 and CDR2 from the germline V gene are KGHSH and LQKENI. The CDR3 protein is CASSLGAEQFF. The CDR3 bases are TGTGCCAGCTCACTAGGAGCTGAGCAGTTCTTC. The whole variable domain, filled in from reference TRBV18 and TRBJ2-1, reads NAGVMQNPRHLVRRRGQEARLRCSPMKGHSHVYWYRQLPEEGLKFMVYLQKENIIDESGMPKERFSAEFPKEGPSILRIQQVVRGDSAAYFCASSLGAEQFFGPGTRLTVL.

This chain joins TRBV6-6 and TRBJ2-1, with D possibly being TRBD1 (5 bases). The CDR3 is 12 amino acids. The V gene's germline CDR1 is MNHNY and CDR2 SVGAGI (reference sequence). V gave up 6 bases and J gave up 6 bases, with 9 bases separating them. This CDR3 is CASRAGFNEQFF. The CDR3 bases are TGTGCCAGCAGGGCAGGGTTCAATGAGCAGTTCTTC.

The chain recombines TRBV30 with TRBJ2-7, with D possibly being TRBD1 (5 bases). Germline V gene data show CDR1 as GTSNPN and CDR2 as SVGIG (reference sequence). This CDR3 has 13 residues. V lost 0 bases, J lost 6 bases, and 12 bases lay in between. CDR3 DNA sequence: TGTGCCTGGAGTGTTGCAGGGAATCGCGAGCAGTACTTC. This encodes CAWSVAGNREQYF.

The chain couples TRBV11-2 to TRBJ2-3; 7 nucleotides match TRBD2. The CDR3 covers 16 residues. The J segment lost 1 base and the V segment lost 3 bases, leaving 7 bases of the junction unmatched. CDR1 and CDR2 from the germline V gene are SGHAT and FQNNGV. Here the CDR3 reads CASSFYAGAGTDTQYF. CDR3 nucleotide sequence: TGTGCCAGCAGCTTTTATGCGGGAGCGGGCACAGATACGCAGTATTTT.

This clone was seen a handful of times. The chain carries TRBV19 and TRBJ1-2; TRBD1 is a possible D gene (5 bases). The ends were cut back, 8 bases at V and 6 bases at J, with 19 bases in the middle. This CDR3 comprises 14 residues. Germline CDR1 LNHDA, CDR2 SQIVND (reference sequence). The CDR3 DNA reads TGTGCCAGTGGGGCTCCCCGAAACAAAAATGGCTACACCTTC. Translated, it gives CASGAPRNKNGYTF.

This clone was seen a single time. The V and J genes are TRBV28 and TRBJ1-6; perhaps TRBD1 as D (6 bases). This CDR3 has 14 amino acids. The V gene's germline CDR1 is MDHEN and CDR2 SYDVKM. V lost 6 bases to trimming and J lost 6 bases, with 12 bases between them. CDR3 DNA: TGTGCCAGCAGGACGGGACAACCTAATTCACCCCTCCACTTT. Amino acids: CASRTGQPNSPLHF.

This chain connects TRBV5-1 to TRBJ2-1; 7 bases are shared with TRBD2. CDR1 and CDR2 from the germline V gene are SGHRS and YFSETQ. J gave up 6 bases and V 3 bases, and 9 bases lay outside the gene matches. The CDR3 is made up of 15 amino acids. The CDR3 loop reads CASSSTLARGNEQFF. The CDR3 DNA is TGCGCCAGCAGCTCTACACTAGCGCGGGGCAATGAGCAGTTCTTC. Complete variable domain (other parts from reference TRBV5-1 and TRBJ2-1): KAGVTQTPRYLIKTRGQQVTLSCSPISGHRSVSWYQQTPGQGLQFLFEYFSETQRNKGNFPGRFSGRQFSNSRSEMNVSTLELGDSALYLCASSSTLARGNEQFFGPGTRLTVL.

The rearrangement joins TRBV19 to TRBJ2-1; the match to TRBD2 covers 8 bases. CDR3 length: 14 amino acids. In germline, CDR1 is LNHDA, CDR2 SQIVND (reference sequence). V was pared by 4 bases and J by 6 bases, with 5 bases of the junction left unmatched. The CDR3 region has the DNA TGTGCCAGTAGTACTACTAGCGGTTTCAATGAGCAGTTCTTC. Protein product: CASSTTSGFNEQFF.